This entry is about one TCR beta chain. Its antigen is unknown. Base qualities are not provided; no much larger clone lies one nucleotide away. This sample is part of a study of blood T cell repertoires in COVID-19 (dated by TCRdb to 2020 to 2021). About the study as a whole: Samples from collaborators originated in the United States, Italy and Spain and spanned both the acute and convalescent phases of COVID-19. HLA class I and class II types, where available, came from metadata supplied by the sample provider rather than from assay-based typing. The material from the prospective study consisted of cDNA or gDNA derived from T cells, B-cell-depleted T cells, or PBMCs. The sample metadata nearly always contained a de-identified subject ID, COVID-19 status, age in years and sex. The samples were drawn from two sources: the first 160 participants of the ongoing ImmuneRACE study, and 1,254 subjects contributed by 6 global collaborators. Deeply sampled blood TCRbeta repertoires from subjects exposed to, actively infected with, or recovered from COVID-19 were included in the dataset. The repertoires were released in a freely available public database intended as a resource for research on the immune response to SARS-CoV-2. General conclusions and limits of the study: How much clinical and demographic metadata was included differed by source and by participant, and the metadata was provided uncurated.

The CDR1 and CDR2 encoded by the germline V gene are KGHSH and LQKENI. Trimmed from V: 3 bases; trimmed from J: 3 bases; junction bases lacking a gene match: 7. The CDR3 holds 16 amino acids from the cysteine to the phenylalanine. Only the CDR3 part of the read is kept: 48 bases, read in frame from the first base. Participants in the prospective study were enrolled through a virtual design, were aged roughly 18 to 90 years, and lived in 24 United States geographic areas. In the prospective study, cohorts were assigned on the basis of participant-reported clinical history obtained from a screening survey and a study questionnaire. Exposed participants were defined as having been in contact with someone with a PCR-confirmed or clinician-diagnosed COVID-19 case within 2 weeks of study entry. Each participant in the prospective study had whole blood, serum and a nasopharyngeal or oropharyngeal swab collected by mobile phlebotomists. Prospective study participants could optionally give additional blood draws and questionnaires over an approximately 2-month period. Blood samples from the prospective study were shipped frozen or at room temperature prior to DNA extraction.

TCRbeta CDR3 regions were amplified from genomic DNA by means of the immunoSEQ Assay, a bias-controlled multiplex PCR. From the authors' description of their analysis: Nucleated cell counts per sample were estimated from amplification of reference gene primers within the assay. Sequence reads were collapsed and filtered to measure the absolute abundance of every unique TCRbeta CDR3 rearrangement. Productive Simpson clonality was computed per sample as the square root of Simpson's diversity index over productive rearrangements. TCRdb mirrors the immuneACCESS table, restricted to in-frame sequences. Some clones are absent from its copies; in checked studies, under half trace to an unresolved V gene, and the reason for the others is unknown. V, J and clone size are those of that table, while D and trimming were read from the DNA. Here the sample has 250,000 or so clones; roughly 88% occur a single time. Of the sample, 2.5% to 3.5% falls within the top ten clones.

Sequenced sample: PBMCs or T cells enriched from blood (not recorded which). The rearrangement combines TRBV18 with TRBJ2-3; 9 bases in between match TRBD1. This receptor was obtained from a woman aged 40-49 years who had been exposed to COVID-19. CDR3 region: CASSPRGQGPTDTQYF. The DNA reads as follows: TGTGCCAGCTCACCCCGGGGACAGGGTCCAACAGATACGCAGTATTTT.